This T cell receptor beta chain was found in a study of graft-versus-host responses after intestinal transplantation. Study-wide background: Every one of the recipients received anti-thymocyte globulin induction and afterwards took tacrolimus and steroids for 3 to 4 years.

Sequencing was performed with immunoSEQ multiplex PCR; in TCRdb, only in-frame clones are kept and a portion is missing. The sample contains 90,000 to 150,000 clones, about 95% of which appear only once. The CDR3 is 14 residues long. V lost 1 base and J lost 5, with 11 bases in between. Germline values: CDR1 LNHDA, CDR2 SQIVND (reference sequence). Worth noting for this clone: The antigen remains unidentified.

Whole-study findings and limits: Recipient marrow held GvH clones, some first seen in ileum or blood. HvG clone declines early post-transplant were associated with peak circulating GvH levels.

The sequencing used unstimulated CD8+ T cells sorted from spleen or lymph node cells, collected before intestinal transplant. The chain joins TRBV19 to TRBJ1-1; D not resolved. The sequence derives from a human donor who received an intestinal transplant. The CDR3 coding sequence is TGTGCCAGTAGTATAGCCAGCCCGGGGACTGAAGCTTTCTTT. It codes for CASSIASPGTEAFF. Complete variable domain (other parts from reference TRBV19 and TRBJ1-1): DGGITQSPKYLFRKEGQNVTLSCEQNLNHDAMYWYRQDPGQGLRLIYYSQIVNDFQKGDIAEGYSVSREKKESFPLTVTSAQKNPTAFYLCASSIASPGTEAFFGQGTRLTVV.